Below, one T cell receptor beta chain is given with its context. No cognate antigen has been identified for it. Base qualities are not provided; no much larger clone lies one nucleotide away. CDR1 SGHVS and CDR2 FQNEAQ were looked up in the germline V gene. The CDR3 spans 13 residues, from the cysteine through the phenylalanine. The only DNA kept is the CDR3, 39 bases in frame from the first base. V is shortened by 1 base, J by 3 bases, and the region joining them spans 7 bases. This entry comes from a study of blood T cell repertoires in COVID-19 (dated by TCRdb to 2019 to 2021). As for the study more broadly: Samples from collaborators originated in the United States, Italy and Spain and spanned both the acute and convalescent phases of COVID-19. The repertoires were released in a freely available public database intended as a resource for research on the immune response to SARS-CoV-2. The dataset comprised deeply sampled blood TCRbeta repertoires from subjects exposed to, actively infected with, or recovered from COVID-19. Samples were obtained from the ongoing ImmuneRACE study (first 160 participants) and from 950 to 1,500 subjects provided by 6 global collaborators. The sample metadata nearly always contained a de-identified subject ID, COVID-19 status, age in years and sex. Where available, HLA class I and class II types were obtained from metadata supplied by the sample provider rather than from assay-based typing. The prospective study material was composed of cDNA or gDNA derived from T cells, B-cell-depleted T cells, or PBMCs. The investigation overall reported the following: The quantity of clinical and demographic metadata differed by source and by participant and was supplied without curation.

Whole blood was collected in K2EDTA tubes by collaborating institutions according to the institutions' own protocols. For TCRbeta analysis, collaborator samples were shipped as frozen whole blood, as isolated PBMCs, or as DNA extracted from either sample type. TCRbeta CDR3 regions were amplified from genomic DNA using the immunoSEQ Assay, a bias-controlled multiplex PCR. Per the original workflow: Within the assay, amplification of reference gene primers was used to estimate how many nucleated cells each sample contained. To quantify the absolute abundance of each unique TCRbeta CDR3 rearrangement, sequence reads were collapsed and filtered. For each sample, productive Simpson clonality was calculated by taking the square root of Simpson's diversity index across productive rearrangements. TCRdb retrieved this table from immuneACCESS and kept in-frame rearrangements only. Not all clones are present; in checked studies, unresolved V genes account for under half, and no reason is known for the remainder. V and J calls and clone size come straight from that table; D and trimming were deduced from the DNA. The sample data list some 120,000 clones, and 80% to 90% of these were observed just once. The ten most abundant clones make up 28% of the sample.

The material sequenced was peripheral blood. Recombination joined TRBV7-8 with TRBJ2-7; the D gene cannot be named for sure. The sequence came from a man between 65 and 79 years old with active or convalescent COVID-19. The CDR3 corresponds to CASSLGGLYEQYF. The bases are TGTGCCAGCAGCTTAGGTGGCCTCTACGAGCAGTACTTC.